This T cell receptor (beta chain) was recorded in a study of blood T cell repertoires in COVID-19 (dated by TCRdb to the early 2020s). Describing the broader study: Collaborator samples came from the United States, Italy and Spain and covered acute and convalescent phases of COVID-19. A de-identified subject ID, COVID-19 status, age in years and sex were almost always included in the sample metadata. Subjects who had been exposed to COVID-19, were actively infected with it, or had recovered from it provided the deeply sampled blood TCRbeta repertoires that made up the dataset. Where available, HLA class I and class II types were taken from metadata supplied by the sample provider and were not determined by assay-based typing. The repertoires were released in a freely available public database meant as a resource for research on the immune response to SARS-CoV-2. The prospective study material was composed of cDNA or gDNA derived from T cells, B-cell-depleted T cells, or PBMCs. Samples came from the ongoing ImmuneRACE study (first 160 participants) plus 1,254 subjects from 6 global collaborators.

Comments on this clone: Its antigen remains unidentified. No base qualities exist here, and no much larger clone lies one base off it.

Enrolling through a virtual design, the prospective study's participants ranged in age from about 18 to 89 years and lived across more than 20 United States geographic areas. In the prospective study, cohorts were assigned on the basis of participant-reported clinical history obtained from a screening survey and a study questionnaire. Each participant in the prospective study had whole blood, serum and a nasopharyngeal or oropharyngeal swab collected by mobile phlebotomists. Prospective study participants could optionally give additional blood draws and questionnaires over an approximately 2-month period. Prospective study blood samples were shipped either frozen or at room temperature before DNA extraction. TCRbeta CDR3 regions were amplified from genomic DNA by means of the immunoSEQ Assay, a bias-controlled multiplex PCR. Per the original workflow: The number of nucleated cells in each sample was estimated from the amplification of reference gene primers within the assay. To quantify the absolute abundance of each unique TCRbeta CDR3 rearrangement, sequence reads were collapsed and filtered. For each sample, productive Simpson clonality was calculated by taking the square root of Simpson's diversity index across productive rearrangements. TCRdb took this table from immuneACCESS and kept in-frame rearrangements with V and J called. Such tables lack part of the clones; where checked against another copy, unresolved V genes explain under half of the gap, and the rest is unexplained. The V and J calls and clone size come from that table; D and trimming were worked out from the DNA. The sample table contains 200,000 or so clones; only one count was recorded for more than 70% of them. The ten largest clonotypes hold about 7% of the sample.

Inclusive of the bounding cysteine and phenylalanine, the CDR3 is 14 residues long. Here the CDR3 DNA is all that survives: 42 bases in frame from base 1. The germline V gene provides CDR1 MNHEY and CDR2 SVGAGI. V loses 4 bases, J loses 5 bases, and the germline ends lie 14 bases apart. Broader findings and caveats from the paper: The amount of clinical and demographic metadata varied by source and participant and was provided uncurated.

The sequencing input was PBMCs or T cells enriched from blood (not recorded which). This TCR came from a woman aged 40 to 55 with acute COVID-19. Here the chain combines TRBV6-5 and TRBJ1-1, with a tentative D gene TRBD1 over 5 matching bases. Here the CDR3 is given as CASSLSGGRTEAFF. The DNA sequence is given as TGTGCCAGCAGTTTATCCGGGGGGAGGACTGAAGCTTTCTTT.